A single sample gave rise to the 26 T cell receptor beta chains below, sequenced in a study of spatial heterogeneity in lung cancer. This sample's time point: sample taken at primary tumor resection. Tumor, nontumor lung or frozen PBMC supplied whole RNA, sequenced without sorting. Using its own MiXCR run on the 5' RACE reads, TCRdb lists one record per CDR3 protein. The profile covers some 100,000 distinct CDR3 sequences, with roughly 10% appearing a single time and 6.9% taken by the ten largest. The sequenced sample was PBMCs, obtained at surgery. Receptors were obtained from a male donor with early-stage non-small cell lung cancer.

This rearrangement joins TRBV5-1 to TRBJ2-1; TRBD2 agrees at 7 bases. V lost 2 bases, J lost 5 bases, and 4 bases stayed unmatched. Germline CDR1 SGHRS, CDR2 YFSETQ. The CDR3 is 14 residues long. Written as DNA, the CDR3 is TGCGCCAGCAGCTTCCGCCTAGCGGACAATGAGCAGTTCTTC. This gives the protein CASSFRLADNEQFF.

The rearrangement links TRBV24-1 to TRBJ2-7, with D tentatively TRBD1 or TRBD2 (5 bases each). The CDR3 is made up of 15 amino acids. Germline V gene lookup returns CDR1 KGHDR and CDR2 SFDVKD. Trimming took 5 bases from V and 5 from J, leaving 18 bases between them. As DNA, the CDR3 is TGTGCCACCAGTGCCTGGGACCCCAGTTGCCACGAGCAGTACTTC. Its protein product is CATSAWDPSCHEQYF.

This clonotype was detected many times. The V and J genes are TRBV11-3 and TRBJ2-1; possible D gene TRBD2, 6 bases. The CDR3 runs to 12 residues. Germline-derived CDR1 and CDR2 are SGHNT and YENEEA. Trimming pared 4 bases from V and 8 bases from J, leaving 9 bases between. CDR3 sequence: CASSSGEDEQFF. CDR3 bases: TGTGCCAGCAGCTCTGGGGAGGATGAGCAGTTCTTC.

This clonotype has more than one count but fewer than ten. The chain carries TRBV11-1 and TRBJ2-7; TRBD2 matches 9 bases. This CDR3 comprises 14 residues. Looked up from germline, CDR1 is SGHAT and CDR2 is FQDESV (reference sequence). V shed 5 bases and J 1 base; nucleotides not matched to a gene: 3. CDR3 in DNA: TGTGCCAGCAGCCGACTAGCGGCATCCTACGAGCAGTACTTC. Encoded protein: CASSRLAASYEQYF.

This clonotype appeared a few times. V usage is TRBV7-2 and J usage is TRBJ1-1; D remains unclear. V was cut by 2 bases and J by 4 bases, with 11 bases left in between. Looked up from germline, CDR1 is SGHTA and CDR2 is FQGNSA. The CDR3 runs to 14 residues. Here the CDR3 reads CASSLRASGTEAFF. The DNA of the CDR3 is TGTGCCAGCAGCTTAAGAGCGAGCGGCACTGAAGCTTTCTTT. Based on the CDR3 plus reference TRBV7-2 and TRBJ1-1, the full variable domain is GAGVSQSPSNKVTEKGKDVELRCDPISGHTALYWYRQSLGQGLEFLIYFQGNSAPDKSGLPSDRFSAERTGGSVSTLTIQRTQQEDSAVYLCASSLRASGTEAFFGQGTRLTVV.

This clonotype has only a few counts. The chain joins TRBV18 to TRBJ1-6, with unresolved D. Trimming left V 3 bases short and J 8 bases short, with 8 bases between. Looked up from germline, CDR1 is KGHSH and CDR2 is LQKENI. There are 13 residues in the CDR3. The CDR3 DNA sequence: TGTGCCAGCTCACCTACCGAAGATTCACCCCTCCACTTT. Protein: CASSPTEDSPLHF.

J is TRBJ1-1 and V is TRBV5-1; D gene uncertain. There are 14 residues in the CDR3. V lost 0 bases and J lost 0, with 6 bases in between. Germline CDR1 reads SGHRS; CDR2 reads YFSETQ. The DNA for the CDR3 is TGCGCCAGCAGCTTGGAAACTCTGAACACTGAAGCTTTCTTT. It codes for CASSLETLNTEAFF.

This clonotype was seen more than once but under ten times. The CDR3 DNA reads TGTGCCAGCAGCTTCCAGGAGGCGGGCACAGATACGCAGTATTTT. Protein product: CASSFQEAGTDTQYF. The genes are TRBV7-2 and TRBJ2-3, with a tentative D call TRBD2 (5 bases). Trimming removed 3 bases at V and 1 base at J, with 11 bases between. The V gene's germline CDR1 is SGHTA and CDR2 FQGNSA. This CDR3 contains 15 residues.

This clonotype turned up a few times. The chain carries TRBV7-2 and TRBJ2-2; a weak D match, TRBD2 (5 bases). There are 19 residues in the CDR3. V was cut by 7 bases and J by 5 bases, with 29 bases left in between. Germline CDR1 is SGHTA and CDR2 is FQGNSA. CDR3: CASKPNPAGTTAYTGELFF. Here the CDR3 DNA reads TGTGCCAGCAAACCCAATCCCGCGGGCACCACTGCGTATACCGGGGAGCTGTTTTTT.

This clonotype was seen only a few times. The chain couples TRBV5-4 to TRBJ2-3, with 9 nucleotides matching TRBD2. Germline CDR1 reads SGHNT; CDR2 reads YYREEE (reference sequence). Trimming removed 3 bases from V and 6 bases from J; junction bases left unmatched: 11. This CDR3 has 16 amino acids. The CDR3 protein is CASSSGTSTTYDTQYF. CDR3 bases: TGTGCCAGCAGCTCCGGGACTAGCACGACATACGATACGCAGTATTTT.

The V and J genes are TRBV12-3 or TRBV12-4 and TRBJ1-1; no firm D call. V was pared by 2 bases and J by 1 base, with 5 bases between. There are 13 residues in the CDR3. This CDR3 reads CASSLTTNTEAFF. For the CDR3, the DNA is TGTGCCAGCAGTTTAACGACGAACACTGAAGCTTTCTTT.

As DNA, the CDR3 is TGTGCCAGCTCACCACGACAGGGAGCCACAGATACGCAGTATTTT. Protein: CASSPRQGATDTQYF. The chain employs TRBV18 and TRBJ2-3; TRBD1 matches 7 bases. Germline V gene sequence: CDR1 KGHSH, CDR2 LQKENI. With V trimmed by 1 base and J by 2 bases, 3 bases remained unmatched. This CDR3 has 15 amino acids.

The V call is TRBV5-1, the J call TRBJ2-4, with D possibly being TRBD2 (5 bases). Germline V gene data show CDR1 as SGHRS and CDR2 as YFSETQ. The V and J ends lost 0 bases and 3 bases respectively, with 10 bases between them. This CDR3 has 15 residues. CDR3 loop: CASSLDAGVKNIQYF. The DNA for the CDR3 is TGCGCCAGCAGCTTGGACGCGGGTGTCAAAAACATTCAGTACTTC.

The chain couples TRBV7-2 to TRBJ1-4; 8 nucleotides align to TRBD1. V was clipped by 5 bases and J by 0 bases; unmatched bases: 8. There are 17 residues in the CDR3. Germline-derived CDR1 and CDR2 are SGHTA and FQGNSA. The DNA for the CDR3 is TGTGCCAGCAGCCTGAACACACAGGGGGCAACTAATGAAAAACTGTTTTTT. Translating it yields CASSLNTQGATNEKLFF.

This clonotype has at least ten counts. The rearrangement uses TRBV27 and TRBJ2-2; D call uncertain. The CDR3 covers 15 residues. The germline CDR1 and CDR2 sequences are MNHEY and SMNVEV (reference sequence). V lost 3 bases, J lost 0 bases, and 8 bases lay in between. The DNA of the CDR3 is TGTGCCAGCAGTTTGCTGCTATCGAACACCGGGGAGCTGTTTTTT. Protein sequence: CASSLLLSNTGELFF.

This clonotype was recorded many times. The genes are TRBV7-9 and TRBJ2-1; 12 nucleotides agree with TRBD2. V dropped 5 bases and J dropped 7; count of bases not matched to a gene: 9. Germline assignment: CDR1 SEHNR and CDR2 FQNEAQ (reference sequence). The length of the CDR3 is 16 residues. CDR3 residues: CASSPPPGLAGNEQFF. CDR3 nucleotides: TGTGCCAGCAGCCCGCCTCCGGGACTAGCGGGTAATGAGCAGTTCTTC.

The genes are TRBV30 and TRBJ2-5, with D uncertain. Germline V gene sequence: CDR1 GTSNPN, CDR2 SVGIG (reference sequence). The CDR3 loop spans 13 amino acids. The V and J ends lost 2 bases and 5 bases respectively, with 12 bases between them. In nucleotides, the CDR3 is TGTGCCTGGAGTAATATAGTGGGGGAGACCCAGTACTTC. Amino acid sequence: CAWSNIVGETQYF.

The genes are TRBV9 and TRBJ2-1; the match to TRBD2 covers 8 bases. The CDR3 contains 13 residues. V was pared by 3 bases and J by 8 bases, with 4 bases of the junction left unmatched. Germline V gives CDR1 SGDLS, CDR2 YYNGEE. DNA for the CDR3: TGTGCCAGCAGCGCGGCCGGGGGGGATGAGCAGTTCTTC. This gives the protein CASSAAGGDEQFF.

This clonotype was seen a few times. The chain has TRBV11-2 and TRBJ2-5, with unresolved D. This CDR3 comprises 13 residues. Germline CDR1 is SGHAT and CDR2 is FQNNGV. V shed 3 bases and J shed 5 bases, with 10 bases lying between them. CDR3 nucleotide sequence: TGTGCCAGCAGCTTGGAAAGAGTTGAGACCCAGTACTTC. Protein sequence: CASSLERVETQYF.

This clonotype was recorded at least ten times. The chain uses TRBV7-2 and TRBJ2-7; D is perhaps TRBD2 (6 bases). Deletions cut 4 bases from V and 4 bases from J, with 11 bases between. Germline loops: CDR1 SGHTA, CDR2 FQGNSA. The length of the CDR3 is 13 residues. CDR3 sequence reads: CASSSSGTYEQYF. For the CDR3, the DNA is TGTGCCAGCAGCTCATCGGGGACTTACGAGCAGTACTTC.

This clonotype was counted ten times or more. The CDR3 sequence is CASSIRGGDTQYF. CDR3 bases: TGTGCCAGTAGTATAAGGGGTGGAGATACGCAGTATTTT. The V and J genes are TRBV19 and TRBJ2-3; weak D call: TRBD1 (5 bases). With 2 bases removed from V and 5 bases from J, the gap between germline ends came to 8 bases. There are 13 residues in the CDR3. Looked up from germline, CDR1 is LNHDA and CDR2 is SQIVND (reference sequence).

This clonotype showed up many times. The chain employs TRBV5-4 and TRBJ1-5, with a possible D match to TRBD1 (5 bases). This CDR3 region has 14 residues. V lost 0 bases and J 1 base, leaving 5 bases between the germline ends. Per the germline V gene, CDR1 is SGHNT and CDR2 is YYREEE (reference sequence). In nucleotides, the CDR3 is TGTGCCAGCAGCTTGGAGGGGAGCAATCAGCCCCAGCATTTT. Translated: CASSLEGSNQPQHF.

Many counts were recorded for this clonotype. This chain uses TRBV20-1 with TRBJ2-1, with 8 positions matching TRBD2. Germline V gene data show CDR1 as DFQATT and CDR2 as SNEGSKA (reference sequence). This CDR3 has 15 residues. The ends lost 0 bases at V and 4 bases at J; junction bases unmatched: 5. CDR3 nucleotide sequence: TGCAGTGCTAGAGAATCTAGCGGGTCTTACAATGAGCAGTTCTTC. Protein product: CSARESSGSYNEQFF.

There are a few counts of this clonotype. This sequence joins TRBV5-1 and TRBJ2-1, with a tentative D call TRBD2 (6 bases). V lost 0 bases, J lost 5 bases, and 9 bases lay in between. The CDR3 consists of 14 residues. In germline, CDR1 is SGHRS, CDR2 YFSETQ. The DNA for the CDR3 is TGCGCCAGCAGCTTGGCGGGACTGGACAATGAGCAGTTCTTC. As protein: CASSLAGLDNEQFF.

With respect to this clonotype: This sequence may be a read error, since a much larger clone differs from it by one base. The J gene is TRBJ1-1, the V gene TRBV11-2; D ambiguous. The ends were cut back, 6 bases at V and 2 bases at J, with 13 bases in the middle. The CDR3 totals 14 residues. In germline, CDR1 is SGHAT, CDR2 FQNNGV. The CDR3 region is CASSSTRRNTEAFF. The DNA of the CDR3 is TGTGCCAGCAGTTCCACCAGGAGAAACACTGAAGCTTTCTTT.

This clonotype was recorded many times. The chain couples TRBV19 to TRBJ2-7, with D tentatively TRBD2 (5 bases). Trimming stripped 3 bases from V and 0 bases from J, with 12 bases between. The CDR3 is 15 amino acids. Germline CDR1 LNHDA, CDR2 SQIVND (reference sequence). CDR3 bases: TGTGCCAGTAGTATTAGCGCCACCTACTCCTACGAGCAGTACTTC. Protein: CASSISATYSYEQYF.